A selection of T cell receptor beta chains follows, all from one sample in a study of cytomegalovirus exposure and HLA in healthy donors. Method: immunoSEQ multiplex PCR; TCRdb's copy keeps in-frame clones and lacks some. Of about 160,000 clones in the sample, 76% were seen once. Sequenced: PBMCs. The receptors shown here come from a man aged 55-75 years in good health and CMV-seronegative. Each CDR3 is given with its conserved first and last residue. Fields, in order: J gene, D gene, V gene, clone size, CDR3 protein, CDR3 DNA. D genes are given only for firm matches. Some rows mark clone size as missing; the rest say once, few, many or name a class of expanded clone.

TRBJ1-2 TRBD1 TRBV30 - CAWSDGQAYGYTF TGTGCCTGGAGTGATGGACAGGCCTATGGCTACACCTTC
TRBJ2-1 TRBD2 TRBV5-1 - CASSKTSGSSHEQFF TGCGCCAGCAGCAAGACTAGCGGGAGTTCCCATGAGCAGTTCTTC
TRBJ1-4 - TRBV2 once CASSGDGRGTATNEKLFF TGTGCCAGCAGTGGGGATGGGCGGGGAACGGCAACTAATGAAAAACTGTTTTTT
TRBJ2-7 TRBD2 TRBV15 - CATSRRGLAGAEQYF TGTGCCACCAGCAGGCGGGGACTAGCAGGGGCCGAGCAGTACTTC
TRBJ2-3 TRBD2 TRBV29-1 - CSGTSGPAADTQYF TGCAGCGGAACTAGCGGGCCGGCGGCAGATACGCAGTATTTT
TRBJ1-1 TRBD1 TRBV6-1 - CASSSRGTEAFF TGTGCCAGCAGTTCCAGGGGGACTGAAGCTTTCTTT
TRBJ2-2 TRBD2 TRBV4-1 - CASSRTPSGNTGELFF TGCGCCAGCAGCCGTACCCCTAGCGGGAACACCGGGGAGCTGTTTTTT
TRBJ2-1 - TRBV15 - CATSRDRATRGYEQFF TGTGCCACCAGCAGAGATCGAGCGACTAGAGGATATGAGCAGTTCTTC
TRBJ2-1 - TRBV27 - CASSLNRQANEQFF TGTGCCAGCAGTTTAAACCGACAGGCGAATGAGCAGTTCTTC
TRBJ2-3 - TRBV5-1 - CASSLEGPISTDTQYF TGCGCCAGCAGCTTGGAGGGGCCGATAAGCACAGATACGCAGTATTTT
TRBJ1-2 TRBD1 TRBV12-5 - CASGVQGATNYGYTF TGTGCTAGTGGCGTACAGGGGGCTACTAACTATGGCTACACCTTC
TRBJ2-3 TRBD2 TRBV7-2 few CASRPGTNTDTQYF TGTGCCAGCAGACCCGGGACTAACACAGATACGCAGTATTTT
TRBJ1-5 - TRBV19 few CASSIEGHLSNQPQHF TGTGCCAGTAGTATAGAGGGACACCTTAGCAATCAGCCCCAGCATTTT
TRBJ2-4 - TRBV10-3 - CAISERGTSKNIQYF TGTGCCATCAGTGAGCGCGGGACTTCCAAAAACATTCAGTACTTC
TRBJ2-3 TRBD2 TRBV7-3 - CASSHTTSAGTDTQYF TGTGCCAGCAGCCACACGACTAGCGCGGGCACAGATACGCAGTATTTT
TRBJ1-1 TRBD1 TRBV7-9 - CSSQLGQGVWDTEAFF TGTTCCAGCCAATTAGGTCAGGGGGTGTGGGACACTGAAGCTTTCTTT
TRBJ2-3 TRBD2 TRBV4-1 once CASSQLLAGTDTQYF TGCGCCAGCAGCCAACTCCTAGCGGGAACAGATACGCAGTATTTT
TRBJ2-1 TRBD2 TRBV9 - CASSVRTSGDSSYNEQFF TGTGCCAGCAGCGTCCGGACTAGCGGGGATAGCTCCTACAATGAGCAGTTCTTC
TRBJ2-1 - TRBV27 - CASSTRQYRQQFF TGTGCCAGCAGTACTCGACAGTATCGTCAGCAGTTCTTC
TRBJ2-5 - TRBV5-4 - CASSLQGGETQYF TGTGCCAGCAGCCTCCAGGGGGGCGAGACCCAGTACTTC
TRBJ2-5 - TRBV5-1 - CASSLTGGAGGETQYF TGCGCCAGCAGCTTGACAGGGGGCGCGGGGGGAGAGACCCAGTACTTC
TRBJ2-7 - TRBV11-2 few CASRGQGFGAYEQYF TGTGCCAGCAGAGGTCAGGGTTTTGGGGCCTACGAGCAGTACTTC
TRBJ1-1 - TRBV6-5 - CASGPYAEAFF TGTGCCAGCGGGCCGTACGCTGAAGCTTTCTTT
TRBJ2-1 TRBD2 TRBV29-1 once CSVDPSGGGNEQFF TGCAGCGTTGACCCTAGCGGGGGAGGAAATGAGCAGTTCTTC
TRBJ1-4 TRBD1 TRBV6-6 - CASRDRGVEKLFF TGTGCCAGCAGGGACAGGGGCGTCGAAAAACTGTTTTTT
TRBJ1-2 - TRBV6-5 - CASSYSSGNYGYTF TGTGCCAGCAGTTACTCGTCAGGGAACTATGGCTACACCTTC
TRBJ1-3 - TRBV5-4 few CASSSGDRTIYF TGTGCCAGCAGCTCAGGGGACCGGACCATATATTTT
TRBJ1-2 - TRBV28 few CASSPRHVGGFGYTF TGTGCCAGCAGTCCCCGACACGTGGGTGGGTTTGGCTACACCTTC
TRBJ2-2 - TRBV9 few CASTPLTRGELFF TGTGCCAGCACCCCTTTAACGAGGGGGGAGCTGTTTTTT
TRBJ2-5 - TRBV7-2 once CASGTAEETQYF TGTGCCAGCGGAACAGCGGAAGAGACCCAGTACTTC
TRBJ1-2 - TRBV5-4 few CASSLAGVRNGYTF TGTGCCAGCAGCTTGGCAGGGGTGAGGAATGGCTACACCTTC
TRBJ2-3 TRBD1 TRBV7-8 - CASIMGQRSGDTQYF TGTGCCAGCATTATGGGACAGCGTTCTGGGGATACGCAGTATTTT
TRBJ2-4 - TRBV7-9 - CASSLSGLRNIQYF TGTGCCAGCAGCCTCAGCGGGTTACGGAACATTCAGTACTTC
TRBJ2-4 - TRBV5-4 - CASRLGWTDTLAKNIQYF TGTGCCAGCAGGTTGGGATGGACAGACACACTAGCCAAAAACATTCAGTACTTC
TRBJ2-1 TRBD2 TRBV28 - CASSSGVAGVGEQFF TGTGCCAGCAGTTCCGGGGTAGCGGGAGTGGGTGAGCAGTTCTTC
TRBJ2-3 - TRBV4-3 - CASSQGTNGGTQYF TGCGCCAGCAGCCAAGGGACTAACGGGGGTACGCAGTATTTT
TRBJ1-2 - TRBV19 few CASSALLSDYGYTF TGTGCCAGTAGTGCCCTCTTGAGCGACTATGGCTACACCTTC
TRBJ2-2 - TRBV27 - CASSYQGNTGELFF TGTGCCAGCAGTTACCAGGGCAACACCGGGGAGCTGTTTTTT
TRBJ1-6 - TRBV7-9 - CSSSPSGSVHNSPLHF TGTTCCAGCAGCCCCTCGGGGAGTGTTCATAATTCACCCCTCCACTTT
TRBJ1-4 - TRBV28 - CASSLQGLWTNEKLFF TGTGCCAGCAGTTTACAGGGGTTGTGGACTAATGAAAAACTGTTTTTT
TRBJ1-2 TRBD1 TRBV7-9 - CASSPISGGGYGYTF TGTGCCAGCAGCCCAATCTCAGGGGGCGGCTATGGCTACACCTTC
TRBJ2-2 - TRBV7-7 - CASSLRDTGELFF TGTGCCAGCAGCCTGAGGGACACCGGGGAGCTGTTTTTT
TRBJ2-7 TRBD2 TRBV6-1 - CASSVMAGVADEQYF TGTGCCAGCAGTGTGATGGCGGGAGTAGCTGACGAGCAGTACTTC
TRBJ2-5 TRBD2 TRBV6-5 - CASTGLAGGETQYF TGTGCCAGTACTGGCCTAGCGGGAGGAGAGACCCAGTACTTC
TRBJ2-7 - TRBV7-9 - CASSPIMTVTYEQYF TGTGCCAGCAGCCCGATCATGACAGTCACCTACGAGCAGTACTTC
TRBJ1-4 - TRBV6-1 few CASSDSRVGEKLFF TGTGCCAGCAGTGATTCCAGGGTGGGGGAAAAACTGTTTTTT
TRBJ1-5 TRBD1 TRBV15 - CATSREGVPGGRSNQPQHF TGTGCCACCAGCAGAGAGGGGGTACCAGGGGGCCGAAGCAATCAGCCCCAGCATTTT
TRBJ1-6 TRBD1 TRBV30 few CAWRPGTGSSPLHF TGTGCCTGGCGACCGGGGACAGGGAGCTCACCCCTCCACTTT
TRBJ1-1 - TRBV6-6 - CASSYGRGNTEAFF TGTGCCAGCAGTTACGGTAGGGGAAACACTGAAGCTTTCTTT
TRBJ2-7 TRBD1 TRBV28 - CASSPGDRNSYEQYF TGTGCCAGCAGTCCTGGGGACAGGAACTCCTACGAGCAGTACTTC
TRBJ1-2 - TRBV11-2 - CASSSLGRDYGYTF TGTGCCAGCAGCTCCCTCGGGAGAGACTATGGCTACACCTTC
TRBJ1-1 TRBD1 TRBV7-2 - CASAHPQGARTEAFF TGTGCCAGCGCCCACCCCCAGGGGGCCAGGACTGAAGCTTTCTTT